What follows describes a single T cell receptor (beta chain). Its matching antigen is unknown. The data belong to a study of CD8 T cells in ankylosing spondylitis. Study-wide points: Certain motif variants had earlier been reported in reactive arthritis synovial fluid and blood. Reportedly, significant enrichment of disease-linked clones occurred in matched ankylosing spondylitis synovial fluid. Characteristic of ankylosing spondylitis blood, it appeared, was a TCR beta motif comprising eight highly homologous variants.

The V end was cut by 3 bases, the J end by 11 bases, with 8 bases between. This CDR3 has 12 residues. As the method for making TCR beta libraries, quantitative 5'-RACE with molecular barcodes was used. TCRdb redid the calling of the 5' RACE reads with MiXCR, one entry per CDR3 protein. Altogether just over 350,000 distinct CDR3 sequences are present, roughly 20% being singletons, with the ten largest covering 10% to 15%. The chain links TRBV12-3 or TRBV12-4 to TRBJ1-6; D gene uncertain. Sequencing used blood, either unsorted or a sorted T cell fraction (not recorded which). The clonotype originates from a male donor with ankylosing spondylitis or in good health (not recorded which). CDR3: CASSLGRPPLHF. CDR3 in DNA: TGTGCCAGCAGTTTGGGTCGTCCACCCCTCCACTTT.